These T cell receptor beta chains were read from a single sample in a study of control samples from healthy donors and cancer patients. Data came from immunoSEQ multiplex PCR; TCRdb stores just in-frame clones and leaves some out. Among about 160,000 clones, roughly 95% were seen once, and the ten largest hold approximately 0.93%. What was sequenced was blood. Receptor source: a woman in her twenties or thirties in good health. Both conserved end residues are part of each CDR3. A D gene is named only where the DNA matches it firmly.

d_call,v_call,cdr3_length,j_call,cdr3_aa
-,TRBV10-2,15,TRBJ2-3,CASSRSVGLLDTQYF
TRBD1,TRBV19,17,TRBJ1-6,CASSPRTGRSYNSPLHF
-,TRBV30,16,TRBJ2-3,CAWSRRAGGGADTQYF
TRBD1,TRBV6-6,15,TRBJ1-5,CASSSGTGGNQPQHF
TRBD1,TRBV10-2,16,TRBJ1-6,CASSTQQGASNSPLHF
-,TRBV2,17,TRBJ1-5,CASSAGGAAYSNQPQHF
-,TRBV6-5,13,TRBJ2-2,CASTTGSTGELFF
-,TRBV5-6,12,TRBJ1-2,CASSLQDDGYTF
-,TRBV9,16,TRBJ1-1,CASSVDPARMAAEAFF
-,TRBV3-1/TRBV3-2,13,TRBJ1-1,CASSPSGPTEAFF
-,TRBV10-3,15,TRBJ2-5,CAISDRNQGIETQYF
TRBD1,TRBV19,15,TRBJ2-3,CASSPGQGIPDTQYF
-,TRBV27,12,TRBJ2-7,CASRDRAYEQYF
-,TRBV28,13,TRBJ2-7,CASAGQVPYEQYF
-,TRBV5-1,14,TRBJ2-2,CASSLGRDTGELFF
-,TRBV6-5,15,TRBJ1-1,CASSYSRFRNTEAFF
TRBD1,TRBV19,14,TRBJ2-5,CAGPGQGNQETQYF
-,TRBV28,12,TRBJ1-1,CASSFGTGEAFF
TRBD2,TRBV5-1,15,TRBJ2-5,CASSLAGNYQETQYF
-,TRBV9,16,TRBJ1-1,CASSVPSRARWPEAFF
TRBD2,TRBV6-6,16,TRBJ2-7,CASSYWQTSGGYEQYF
-,TRBV19,15,TRBJ1-5,CASSISRQFNQPQHF
-,TRBV7-8,14,TRBJ2-7,CASSLAGDQDEQYF
-,TRBV5-6,13,TRBJ2-7,CASSLGSNYEQYF
-,TRBV2,14,TRBJ1-5,CASSEQGPRQPQHF
-,TRBV5-1,15,TRBJ2-2,CASSGTWGNTGELFF
-,TRBV6-5,13,TRBJ1-1,CASSQHRATEAFF
-,TRBV7-9,15,TRBJ1-6,CASSLMDGWDSPLHF
-,TRBV18,15,TRBJ1-1,CASSPGQGSNTEAFF
-,TRBV19,13,TRBJ2-5,CASSIGGEETQYF
-,TRBV6-5,15,TRBJ1-4,CASSYSAGLNEKLFF
-,TRBV6-2/TRBV6-3,13,TRBJ1-5,CASSYRQNQPQHF
-,TRBV5-1,14,TRBJ2-5,CASSFAANQETQYF
-,TRBV9,13,TRBJ1-2,CASSGRGNYGYTF
-,TRBV18,13,TRBJ1-1,CASSPEPGGEAFF
TRBD2,TRBV3-1/TRBV3-2,18,TRBJ2-5,CASSQGASGGGLQETQYF
TRBD2,TRBV5-1,18,TRBJ2-5,CASSGGGTSGRPQETQYF
TRBD2,TRBV4-1,17,TRBJ2-1,CASSQGRGLAGNNEQFF
TRBD1,TRBV6-6,15,TRBJ2-6,CASSTGGTGANVLTF
TRBD1,TRBV5-6,15,TRBJ2-1,CASSRPGQGYNEQFF
-,TRBV6-5,15,TRBJ1-2,CASIVDRGLDYGYTF
-,TRBV5-1,14,TRBJ1-2,CASSLEGHVYGYTF
-,TRBV10-3,12,TRBJ2-7,CAISDGGGEQYF
-,TRBV19,14,TRBJ1-1,CASSFTGKGTEAFF
-,TRBV19,14,TRBJ2-3,CASSISGLTDTQYF
TRBD1,TRBV6-5,16,TRBJ1-3,CASSYSTGGNGNTIYF
-,TRBV4-1,14,TRBJ1-4,CASSQVGGDEKLFF
-,TRBV7-9,18,TRBJ2-6,CASSLLRGIGSGANVLTF
-,TRBV5-6,14,TRBJ1-3,CASSTLRGGNTIYF
TRBD2,TRBV29-1,17,TRBJ2-2,CSAGKVAGALDTGELFF
TRBD2,TRBV18,14,TRBJ2-3,CASSLAGDTDTQYF
-,TRBV29-1,14,TRBJ2-5,CSVVGGAGWVTQYF
TRBD1,TRBV18,14,TRBJ1-2,CASSPQQGVYGYTF
-,TRBV3-1/TRBV3-2,14,TRBJ2-2,CACTGTTNTGELFF
-,TRBV5-8,16,TRBJ2-1,CASSLDAVSSYNEQFF
TRBD1,TRBV6-5,15,TRBJ1-1,CASSLGQSMNTEAFF
-,TRBV28,12,TRBJ1-2,CASSLSGPGYTF
TRBD2,TRBV6-5,15,TRBJ2-7,CASSFGAGGAYEQYF
TRBD1,TRBV2,15,TRBJ1-2,CASSEADRVYWGYTF